Listed here are 10 T cell receptor beta chains from one sample, sequenced in a study of control samples from healthy donors and cancer patients. Data came from immunoSEQ multiplex PCR; TCRdb stores just in-frame clones and leaves some out. This sample has 150,000 to 200,000 clones; nearly 90% occur once, and the top ten carry 1.3% to 1.5%. The sample taken for sequencing was blood. These receptors were collected from a woman in her fifties or sixties in good health.

Worth noting for this clone: Compared with germline, one end of the junction differs, possibly owing to a read error. The V and J genes are TRBV27 and TRBJ2-7; D unclear. The CDR3 covers 13 residues. The germline CDR1 and CDR2 sequences are MNHEY and SMNVEV (reference sequence). CDR3 sequence (DNA): TGTGCCAGCAGTCCGCCCGTGCTTGGCCCGACGGCCTTC. Translating gives CASSPPVLGPTAF.

The V gene is TRBV28, the J gene TRBJ1-5, with D perhaps TRBD1 (5 bases). V gave up 6 bases and J gave up 5 bases, with 20 bases separating them. Germline V lookup: CDR1 MDHEN, CDR2 SYDVKM. There are 16 residues in the CDR3. The CDR3 reads CASRKDWGYSDQPQHF. CDR3 sequence (DNA): TGTGCCAGCAGGAAAGATTGGGGCTACAGTGATCAGCCCCAGCATTTT. Filled out from reference TRBV28 and TRBJ1-5, the complete variable domain reads DVKVTQSSRYLVKRTGEKVFLECVQDMDHENMFWYRQDPGLGLRLIYFSYDVKMKEKGDIPEGYSVSREKKERFSLILESASTNQTSMYLCASRKDWGYSDQPQHFGDGTRLSIL.

As concerns this clone: One end of the junction varies from germline; a read error may be responsible. The chain joins TRBV3-1 (or the pseudogene TRBV3-2) to TRBJ2-1, with 8 bases aligning to TRBD2. CDR3 length equals 19 residues. Germline CDR1 LGHDT, CDR2 YNNKEL (reference sequence). The CDR3 reads CTSSQPTLSGTRKNNEQFF. The CDR3 coding sequence is TGTACCAGCAGCCAACCTACATTGTCCGGGACTAGAAAGAACAATGAGCAGTTCTTC.

The rearrangement joins TRBV5-4 to TRBJ1-5; no reliable D call. This CDR3 has 13 residues. Germline V gene data show CDR1 as SGHNT and CDR2 as YYREEE (reference sequence). Trimming removed 4 bases at V and 7 bases at J, with 12 bases between. The CDR3 spells CASSQNTEQPQHF. The CDR3 region has the DNA TGTGCCAGCAGCCAAAACACAGAACAGCCCCAGCATTTT.

This clone occurred a few times. The chain combines TRBV30 with TRBJ1-1; the D is unclear. V lost 1 base, J lost 0 bases, and 6 bases lay in between. This CDR3 has 13 residues. Looked up from germline, CDR1 is GTSNPN and CDR2 is SVGIG (reference sequence). This CDR3 is CAWSGRLNTEAFF. Here the CDR3 DNA reads TGTGCCTGGAGTGGCAGGTTGAACACTGAAGCTTTCTTT.

This chain joins TRBV11-3 and TRBJ2-7, with 7 bases lining up with TRBD1. V lost 1 base and J lost 3; bases outside the gene matches: 9. This CDR3 is 16 amino acids long. CDR1 and CDR2 (germline): SGHNT, YENEEA. As DNA, the CDR3 is TGTGCCAGCAGCTTAGGGTCAGCAGCAGGGGGCTACGAGCAGTACTTC. Amino acids: CASSLGSAAGGYEQYF.

This chain connects TRBV5-1 to TRBJ2-7, with D possibly TRBD1 on 7 matching bases. The CDR3 runs 16 residues. V lost 6 bases, J lost 6 bases, and 25 bases lay in between. CDR1 and CDR2 from the germline V gene are SGHRS and YFSETQ. CDR3: CASMRRTGAQGGEQYF. The CDR3 DNA sequence: TGCGCCAGCATGCGACGTACGGGGGCGCAGGGGGGCGAGCAGTACTTC.

The chain recombines TRBV6-6 with TRBJ2-5; TRBD2 agrees at 8 bases. Germline V gene lookup returns CDR1 MNHNY and CDR2 SVGAGI (reference sequence). This CDR3 has 12 amino acids. The V gene end was trimmed by 6 bases and the J gene end by 9 bases; junction bases not matched to a gene: 6. The DNA for the CDR3 is TGTGCCAGCAGCTCGGGACTAGTGGCCCAGTACTTC. This sequence encodes CASSSGLVAQYF.

This clone was counted a single time. V and J are TRBV7-3 and TRBJ1-1; D perhaps matches TRBD1 (6 bases). Trimming removed 5 bases from V and 3 bases from J, with 10 bases in between. Germline V gives CDR1 SGHTA, CDR2 FQGTGA. The CDR3 length is 13 residues. Here the CDR3 DNA reads TGTGCCAGCAGCCCGAACAGGGACACTGAAGCTTTCTTT. Translated, it gives CASSPNRDTEAFF.

The chain is built from TRBV6-6 and TRBJ1-2, with D perhaps matching TRBD1 (6 bases). Germline-derived CDR1 and CDR2 are MNHNY and SVGAGI (reference sequence). The CDR3 runs to 15 residues. Trimming shortened V by 2 bases and J by 5 bases, and 15 bases separated the two germline ends. CDR3 residues: CASSYLRTQGYGYTF. The CDR3 DNA sequence: TGTGCCAGCAGTTACCTGAGGACCCAGGGGTATGGCTACACCTTC.